The 3 T cell receptor beta chains given below trace back to one sample, sequenced in a study of blood T cell repertoires in COVID-19. Assay used: immunoSEQ multiplex PCR; TCRdb lists only in-frame clones, some missing. Of 250,000 to 300,000 clones listed, about nine tenths are singletons. The sample taken for sequencing was PBMCs or T cells enriched from blood (not recorded which). The receptors derive from a woman aged 55 to 70 who had recovered from COVID-19.

The rearrangement uses TRBV6-5 and TRBJ2-7; the match to TRBD2 covers 11 bases. The V gene's germline CDR1 is MNHEY and CDR2 SVGAGI. The trim removed 5 bases at V and 2 bases at J, leaving 5 bases unmatched. This CDR3 is 15 amino acids long. CDR3 region: CASSLIAGGPYEQYF. The CDR3 nucleotides read TGTGCCAGCAGTCTGATAGCGGGAGGGCCCTACGAGCAGTACTTC.

The CDR3, as DNA: TGCGCCAGCAGCTTCTCCGGGACAGGGTCCCATTCACCCCTCCACTTT. It is translated as CASSFSGTGSHSPLHF. This chain connects TRBV5-1 to TRBJ1-6, with 9 bases fitting TRBD1. This CDR3 comprises 16 residues. Germline V gene sequence: CDR1 SGHRS, CDR2 YFSETQ. Trimming cost V 2 bases and J 8 bases; bases outside gene matches: 8.

Details on this clone: The sample holds other DNA sequences that translate to the same CDR3. The gene calls are TRBV3-1 (or the pseudogene TRBV3-2) and TRBJ1-3; TRBD1 aligns across 7 bases. Trimming took 3 bases from V and 4 from J; bases not matched to a gene: 3. Looked up from germline, CDR1 is LGHDT and CDR2 is YNNKEL (reference sequence). The CDR3 has 14 residues. The CDR3 loop reads CASSQGGQGNTIYF. CDR3 sequence (DNA): TGTGCCAGCAGCCAGGGGGGACAGGGAAACACCATATATTTT.